This is a list of T cell receptor beta chains from one sample in a study of control samples from healthy donors and cancer patients. Repertoires were generated with immunoSEQ multiplex PCR, while TCRdb's copy carries only in-frame clones and drops some. The table includes 100,000 to 150,000 clones, roughly 87% detected once. Input material: blood. The receptors originated from a young man in good health. Both conserved end residues are part of each CDR3. D genes are given only for firm matches. Clone size is given for some rows only: seen once, a few or many times, or a class if the clone is expanded.

10	TRBV5-6	-	-	TRBJ2-7	TGTGCCAGCAGCGGGGGGACAGAAGTCTTC	CASSGGTEVF
16	TRBV18	once	-	TRBJ2-6	TGTGCCAGCTCACCGGGACACTTCTCTGGGGCCAACGTCCTGACTTTC	CASSPGHFSGANVLTF
13	TRBV28	-	-	TRBJ1-2	TGTGCCAGCAGAGGAGGCTTTCCCTATGGCTACACCTTC	CASRGGFPYGYTF
15	TRBV5-3	-	TRBD2	TRBJ2-3	TGTGCCAGAAGCCGGACTAGCGGGACTACAGATACGCAGTATTTT	CARSRTSGTTDTQYF
13	TRBV24-1	-	-	TRBJ2-2	TGTGCCACCAGTGATTTGATGGGCGGGGAGCTGTTTTTT	CATSDLMGGELFF
19	TRBV10-1	-	TRBD1	TRBJ1-4	TGCGCCAGCAGTGAGTCGAGATGGGACAGGGCTCAGACTAATGAAAAACTGTTTTTT	CASSESRWDRAQTNEKLFF
14	TRBV30	-	-	TRBJ1-4	TGTGCCTGGGGACTGAGGGGCGTTAATGAAAAACTGTTTTTT	CAWGLRGVNEKLFF
13	TRBV30	many	TRBD1	TRBJ1-5	TGTGCCTGGGACAGGGGAAGCAATCAGCCCCAGCATTTT	CAWDRGSNQPQHF
16	TRBV12-2	-	-	TRBJ2-5	TGTGCAAGTCGCTTCGATTGGACTAGCGGGAAAGAGACCCAGTACTTC	CASRFDWTSGKETQYF
14	TRBV11-2	-	-	TRBJ2-1	TGTGCCAGCACCATCAGGGGTTCTATCAATGAGCAGTTCTTC	CASTIRGSINEQFF
14	TRBV28	-	TRBD1	TRBJ1-2	TGTGCCAGCAGAGATACTACAGGGGTAGGAGGCTACACCTTC	CASRDTTGVGGYTF
16	TRBV7-9	-	-	TRBJ2-2	TGTGCCAGCAGCTTAAGGGGTCCTCGGAACACCGGGGAGCTGTTTTTT	CASSLRGPRNTGELFF
12	TRBV6-4	-	-	TRBJ1-5	TGTGCCAGCACCGGGGGCGATCAGCCCCAGCATTTT	CASTGGDQPQHF
12	TRBV12-3/TRBV12-4	-	-	TRBJ1-6	TGTGCCAGCAGTTTACCGAATTCACCCCTCCACTTT	CASSLPNSPLHF
16	TRBV5-4	-	TRBD2	TRBJ2-3	TGTGCCAGCAGCTTAAGGACTAGCGGGACGGCAGATACGCAGTATTTT	CASSLRTSGTADTQYF
17	TRBV19	-	-	TRBJ1-4	TGTGCCAGTAGCGTTGTTGGACCGCGGGGTTCGGGAGAAAAACTGTTTTTT	CASSVVGPRGSGEKLFF
18	TRBV28	once	TRBD1	TRBJ1-5	TGTGCCAGCAGCCCGGACAGGGGGCGTTTCTTTAGCAATCAGCCCCAGCATTTT	CASSPDRGRFFSNQPQHF
11	TRBV5-8	-	TRBD1	TRBJ2-7	TGTGCCAGCAGCTTGGGGGACAGAGATCTCTTC	CASSLGDRDLF
14	TRBV7-2	-	-	TRBJ1-2	TGTGCCAGCAGCACCCCGAACAGCTTCTATGGCTACACCTTC	CASSTPNSFYGYTF
14	TRBV28	-	-	TRBJ1-1	TGTGCCAGCAGTAACTACAGGGCGAACACTGAAGCTTTCTTT	CASSNYRANTEAFF
13	TRBV19	-	-	TRBJ1-2	TGTGCCATACCCTCGCCCTCTAACTATGGCTACACCTTC	CAIPSPSNYGYTF
17	TRBV7-2	once	-	TRBJ2-1	TGTGCCAGCAGCTTATTTGTCGCTCTAGATCTTTACAATGAGCAGTTCTTC	CASSLFVALDLYNEQFF
14	TRBV19	-	TRBD1	TRBJ1-5	TGTGCCAGTAAAGGGACAGGGGGCCGGCAGCCCCAGCATTTT	CASKGTGGRQPQHF
12	TRBV30	-	TRBD1	TRBJ1-4	TGTGCCGAGCAGGGGGCAGGTGAAAAACTGTTTTTT	CAEQGAGEKLFF
18	TRBV7-6	-	TRBD2	TRBJ2-7	TGTGCCAGCAGCTTAGAGGCTAGCGGGAGGGCCGCGATCTACGAGCAGTACTTC	CASSLEASGRAAIYEQYF